This TCR beta chain originates from a study of blood T cells in healthy people across ages. Notes on the study in general: PBMCs went unsorted, and a conclusive naive versus antigen-experienced comparison was therefore prevented.

For the second PCR, which ran for about 7 to 11 cycles, a sample-barcoded 5' primer and a J-beta primer mix were used. Template switching added a 12-random-nucleotide identifier to every cDNA molecule. TCRdb itself ran the 5' RACE reads through MiXCR, one entry per CDR3 protein. The profile shows 650,000 to 1,000,000 distinct CDR3 sequences, approximately 35% of them singletons. V lost 5 bases to trimming and J lost 9 bases; unmatched junction nucleotides: 6. The CDR3 extends over 14 amino acids. As for this clonotype: Its antigen is currently unknown. A much bigger clone sits one base away, suggesting this may be a read error.

V usage is TRBV12-3 or TRBV12-4 and J usage is TRBJ2-3; 12 bases map to TRBD2. The receptor was isolated from a man between 18 and 35 years old in good health. Sequenced: blood. CDR3 amino acids: CASSKLAGGETQYF. Written as DNA, the CDR3 is TGTGCCAGCAGTAAACTAGCGGGGGGAGAGACGCAGTATTTT.